Listed below are T cell receptor beta chains from one sample, sequenced in a study of shared clonotypes between healthy human individuals. Assay used: immunoSEQ multiplex PCR; TCRdb lists only in-frame clones, some missing. The table shows 450,000 to 550,000 clones, with 79% occurring only once. Sequences were obtained from PBMCs. The receptor set was obtained from a woman in her forties in good health. Some clones in this sample may be carry-over from other donors' samples. The CDR3 runs from the conserved cysteine through the conserved F or W. Each record gives: V gene, clone size, D gene, J gene, CDR3 protein, CDR3 DNA. D genes are given only for firm matches. Not every row has a clone size; where given, it reads once, few, many or a size class.

>TRBV5-1|few|TRBD2|TRBJ2-3
CASSPGTSLDTQYF
TGCGCCAGCAGCCCAGGGACTAGCCTTGATACGCAGTATTTT
>TRBV5-5|-|-|TRBJ2-7
CASSLGEYYEQYF
TGTGCCAGCAGCTTGGGGGAGTACTACGAGCAGTACTTC
>TRBV7-9|-|-|TRBJ1-2
CASSPRGGVNGYTF
TGTGCCAGCAGCCCCCGGGGTGGGGTAAATGGCTACACCTTC
>TRBV28|-|-|TRBJ2-1
CASNHEPYNEQFF
TGTGCCAGCAACCACGAGCCCTACAATGAGCAGTTCTTC
>TRBV27|few|-|TRBJ1-1
CASSFGTNTEAFF
TGTGCCAGCAGTTTTGGGACGAACACTGAAGCTTTCTTT
>TRBV4-1|-|-|TRBJ1-2
CASSQDESGRPNYGYTF
TGCGCCAGCAGCCAAGATGAGTCGGGACGGCCTAACTATGGCTACACCTTC
>TRBV10-2|-|-|TRBJ2-7
CASSNAGSYEQYF
TGCGCCAGCTCCAACGCCGGCTCCTACGAGCAGTACTTC
>TRBV18|-|TRBD1|TRBJ2-3
CASSPPDTGGLTDTQYF
TGTGCCAGCTCACCCCCAGATACAGGGGGTCTTACAGATACGCAGTATTTT
>TRBV6-1|-|TRBD1|TRBJ2-5
CASSPGQGGETQYF
TGTGCCAGCAGCCCGGGACAGGGGGGAGAGACCCAGTACTTC
>TRBV4-1|-|-|TRBJ2-1
CASSQDPGPGREQFF
TGCGCCAGCAGCCAAGACCCGGGACCAGGACGGGAGCAGTTCTTC
>TRBV9|few|-|TRBJ2-1
CASSVGPGSSYNEQFF
TGTGCCAGCAGCGTAGGCCCCGGGAGCTCCTACAATGAGCAGTTCTTC
>TRBV20-1|-|-|TRBJ2-3
CSARRIDTQYF
TGCAGTGCTAGAAGGATAGATACGCAGTATTTT
>TRBV19|-|-|TRBJ2-7
CASSGPSRDEQYF
TGTGCCAGTAGTGGCCCGAGCCGGGACGAGCAGTACTTC
>TRBV19|-|-|TRBJ2-7
CASKIEGSNEQYF
TGTGCCAGTAAAATAGAGGGAAGCAACGAGCAGTACTTC
>TRBV30|-|-|TRBJ2-2
CAWRRGGQRNTGELFF
TGTGCCTGGCGACGCGGAGGACAGAGGAACACCGGGGAGCTGTTTTTT
>TRBV19|-|-|TRBJ1-2
CATRTALGGGYTF
TGTGCCACTCGGACGGCGCTCGGAGGAGGCTACACCTTC
>TRBV7-8|-|TRBD2|TRBJ2-2
CASSLSGRANTGELFF
TGTGCCAGCAGCCTTAGCGGGAGGGCGAACACCGGGGAGCTGTTTTTT
>TRBV2|-|-|TRBJ2-7
CASSPDLSYEQYF
TGTGCCAGCAGCCCGGACTTAAGCTACGAGCAGTACTTC
>TRBV5-1|-|TRBD2|TRBJ2-1
CASSLTSGSTEQFF
TGCGCCAGCAGCCTTACCAGCGGGAGCACCGAGCAGTTCTTC
>TRBV29-1|-|-|TRBJ1-3
CSVEMADTIYF
TGCAGCGTTGAAATGGCCGACACCATATATTTT
>TRBV7-6|-|TRBD1|TRBJ1-5
CASSLRDSWNQPQHF
TGTGCCAGCAGCTTAAGGGACAGCTGGAATCAGCCCCAGCATTTT
>TRBV20-1|-|-|TRBJ2-7
CSGAQSYEQYF
TGCAGTGGGGCCCAGTCCTACGAGCAGTACTTC
>TRBV6-6|-|-|TRBJ2-1
CASSYGISNEQFF
TGTGCCAGCAGTTACGGGATCAGCAATGAGCAGTTCTTC
>TRBV5-1|-|TRBD1|TRBJ1-1
CASSYRGQEAFF
TGCGCCAGCAGCTACAGGGGACAGGAAGCTTTCTTT
>TRBV10-1|few|TRBD1|TRBJ2-5
CASSGTGGRGTQYF
TGCGCCAGCAGTGGGACAGGGGGACGTGGGACCCAGTACTTC
>TRBV5-4|many|-|TRBJ1-1
CASSPRGAWTEAFF
TGTGCCAGCAGCCCTCGAGGGGCTTGGACTGAAGCTTTCTTT
>TRBV28|-|-|TRBJ2-7
CASNPLQGSYEQYF
TGTGCCAGCAATCCCCTACAGGGCTCCTACGAGCAGTACTTC
>TRBV6-5|-|-|TRBJ1-5
CASSYNSGQPQHF
TGTGCCAGCAGTTACAACTCCGGGCAGCCCCAGCATTTT
>TRBV10-3|-|-|TRBJ1-4
CAIRTGPGNEKLFF
TGTGCCATCAGGACCGGGCCTGGAAATGAAAAACTGTTTTTT
>TRBV10-3|many|-|TRBJ2-5
CAISGQQETQYF
TGTGCCATCAGTGGGCAGCAAGAGACCCAGTACTTC
>TRBV6-1|-|-|TRBJ2-7
CASINTYGYEQYF
TGTGCCAGCATCAACACTTATGGGTACGAGCAGTACTTC